The T cell receptor beta chain described here comes from a study of T cells after yellow fever vaccination. Study-wide context: Fractions with few cells were prepared using SMART-Seq v4 Ultra Low Input.

Germline CDR1 and CDR2: MGHRA and YSYEKL. Trimming shortened V by 1 base and J by 2 bases, and 12 bases separated the two germline ends. The CDR3 consists of 15 residues. TCRdb analysed the 5' RACE reads with MiXCR anew, one entry per CDR3 protein. Of around 530,000 distinct CDR3 sequences in the sample, around 17% are singletons; the top ten hold 17%. Source: PBMCs, taken about 5 days after the first yellow fever vaccination. V gene TRBV4-1 combines with J gene TRBJ2-7; D is unclear. This sequence originates from a man aged 18 to 29 who received the YFV17D yellow fever vaccine. The CDR3 sequence: CASSQVTADTYEQYF. In nucleotides, the CDR3 is TGCGCCAGCAGCCAAGTAACTGCAGACACCTACGAGCAGTACTTC.